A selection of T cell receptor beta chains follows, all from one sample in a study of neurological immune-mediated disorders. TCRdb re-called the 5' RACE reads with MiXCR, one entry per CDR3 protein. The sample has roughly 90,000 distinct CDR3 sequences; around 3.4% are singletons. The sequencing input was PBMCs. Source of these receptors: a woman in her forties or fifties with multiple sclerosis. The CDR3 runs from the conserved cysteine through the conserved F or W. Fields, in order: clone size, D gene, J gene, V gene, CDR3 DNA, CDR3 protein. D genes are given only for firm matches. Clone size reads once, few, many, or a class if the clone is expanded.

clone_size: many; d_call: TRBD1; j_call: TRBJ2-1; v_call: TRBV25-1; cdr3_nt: TGTGCCAGCAGTGAATTGGTCCCCCGAACGACAGGGGGCAATGAGCAGTTCTTC; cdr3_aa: CASSELVPRTTGGNEQFF
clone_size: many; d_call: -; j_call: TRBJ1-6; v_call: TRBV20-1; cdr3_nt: TGCAGTGCCCAGACCGGGACTGAGGTGACTTCACCCCTCCACTTT; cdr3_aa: CSAQTGTEVTSPLHF
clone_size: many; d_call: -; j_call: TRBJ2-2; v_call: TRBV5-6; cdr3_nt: TGTGCCAGCAGCTTCTCCCTCGTGAGCCTGGACACCGGGGAGCTGTTTTTT; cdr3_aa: CASSFSLVSLDTGELFF
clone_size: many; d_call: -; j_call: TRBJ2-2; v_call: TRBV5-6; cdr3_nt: TGTGCCAGCAGCTATGGGATGTCCGGGGAGCTGTTTTTT; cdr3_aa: CASSYGMSGELFF
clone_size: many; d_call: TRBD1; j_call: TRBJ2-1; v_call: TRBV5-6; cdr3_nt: TGTGCCAGCAGCACTCCGGGACAGTACTACAATGAGCAGTTCTTC; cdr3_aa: CASSTPGQYYNEQFF
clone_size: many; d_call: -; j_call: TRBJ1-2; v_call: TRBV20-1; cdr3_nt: TGCAGTGCTAGAGGGGGCCATGGCTACACCTTC; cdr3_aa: CSARGGHGYTF
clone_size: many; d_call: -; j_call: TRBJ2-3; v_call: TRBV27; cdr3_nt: TGTGCCAGCAGTCCTCGGGTCCCTGGGAACACAGATACGCAGTATTTT; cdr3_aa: CASSPRVPGNTDTQYF
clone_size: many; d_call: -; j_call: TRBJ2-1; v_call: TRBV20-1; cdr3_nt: TGCAGTGCTAGAGATCAAGGGCTCGGGGAGCAGTTCTTC; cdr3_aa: CSARDQGLGEQFF
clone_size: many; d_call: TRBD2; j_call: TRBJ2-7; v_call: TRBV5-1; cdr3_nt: TGCGCCAGCAGCTTTGGACTAGCGGGGTACGAGCAGTACTTC; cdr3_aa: CASSFGLAGYEQYF
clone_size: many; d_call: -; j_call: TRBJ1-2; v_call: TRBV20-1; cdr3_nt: TGCAGTGCTAGAGATGCCGGGCCGGGTGCTGGCTACACCTTC; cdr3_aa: CSARDAGPGAGYTF
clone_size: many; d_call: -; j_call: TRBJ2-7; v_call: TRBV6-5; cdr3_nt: TGTGCCAGCAGTTACTCGACAGGCAGCTCCTACGAGCAGTACTTC; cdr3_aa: CASSYSTGSSYEQYF
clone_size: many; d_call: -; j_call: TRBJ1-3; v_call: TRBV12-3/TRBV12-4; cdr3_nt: TGTGCCAGCAGTTTATACTCTGGAAACACCATATATTTT; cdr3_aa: CASSLYSGNTIYF
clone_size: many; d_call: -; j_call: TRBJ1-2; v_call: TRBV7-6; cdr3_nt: TGTGCCAGCAGCCTCCAGGTCCGACCCTCCTATGGCTACACCTTC; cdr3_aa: CASSLQVRPSYGYTF